These 30 T cell receptor beta chains came from one sample sequenced in a study of T cell repertoires in cytomegalovirus infection. These receptors have no identified antigens. TCRdb called the reads again in MiXCR, with one record for every CDR3 protein. In the table there are about 130,000 distinct CDR3 sequences, about 32% of which are singletons. Sequencing was performed on CD8+ T cells from cultured PBMCs, taken from culture after CMV antigen stimulation. All receptors derive from a human donor in good health (CMV status not recorded). Some clones in this sample may be carry-over from other donors' samples.

This clonotype was counted at least ten times. This chain uses TRBV7-3 with TRBJ2-2; unclear D gene. Looked up from germline, CDR1 is SGHTA and CDR2 is FQGTGA. The CDR3 totals 16 residues. Trimming stripped 1 base from V and 3 bases from J, with 12 bases between. In DNA, the CDR3 is TGTGCCAGCAGCTTAAGGGATTTTCGGGACACCGGGGAGCTGTTTTTT. As protein: CASSLRDFRDTGELFF.

The rearrangement joins TRBV7-2 to TRBJ2-1; 8 bases agree with TRBD1. Germline V CDR1 and CDR2: SGHTA, FQGNSA. There are 18 residues in the CDR3. V was clipped by 1 base and J by 4 bases; unmatched bases: 12. CDR3 coding DNA: TGTGCCAGCAGCTTAGATCCCGTCAGGGGGCGACTTTACAATGAGCAGTTCTTC. It is translated as CASSLDPVRGRLYNEQFF.

This clonotype has a single count. The rearrangement uses TRBV4-1 and TRBJ2-2, with 7 bases fitting TRBD1. Looked up from germline, CDR1 is MGHRA and CDR2 is YSYEKL. CDR3 length: 13 amino acids. After removal of 4 bases from V and 9 bases from J, the junction contained 5 bases not matched to a gene. The CDR3 is CASSLNRGRELFF. The CDR3 nucleotides read TGCGCCAGCAGCCTAAACAGGGGCAGGGAGCTGTTTTTT.

V usage is TRBV6-2 or TRBV6-3 and J usage is TRBJ2-1; TRBD2 matches at 10 bases. The ends lost 5 bases at V and 6 bases at J; junction bases unmatched: 7. The CDR3 spans 15 residues. Germline V gene sequence: CDR1 MNHEY, CDR2 SVGEGT. CDR3 in DNA: TGTGCCAGCAGTATCCTAGCGGGGGTATTCAATGAGCAGTTCTTC. Protein: CASSILAGVFNEQFF.

This clonotype has a count of ten or more. The chain couples TRBV2 to TRBJ1-1; 7 bases fit TRBD1. This CDR3 is 14 amino acids long. Germline-derived CDR1 and CDR2 are SNHLY and FYNNEI. The V gene end was trimmed by 6 bases and the J gene end by 1 base; junction bases not matched to a gene: 5. The CDR3 loop is CASRTGEGNTEAFF. As DNA, the CDR3 is TGTGCCAGCAGAACAGGGGAGGGGAACACTGAAGCTTTCTTT.

This clonotype occurred many times. The chain couples TRBV4-1 to TRBJ1-1, with a possible D match to TRBD1 (5 bases). V was pared by 1 base and J by 2 bases, with 14 bases between. CDR1 is MGHRA and CDR2 is YSYEKL in the germline V gene. The CDR3 covers 16 residues. CDR3 region: CASSQVVQTDNTEAFF. In DNA form, the CDR3 reads TGCGCCAGCAGCCAAGTCGTCCAGACAGACAACACTGAAGCTTTCTTT.

The rearrangement joins TRBV2 to TRBJ2-7; 7 bases are shared with TRBD2. Germline values: CDR1 SNHLY, CDR2 FYNNEI. Trimming removed 3 bases from V and 2 bases from J; junction bases left unmatched: 4. The CDR3 is made up of 14 amino acids. CDR3 nucleotides: TGTGCCAGCAGTGAGTGGGGGACTACCTACGAGCAGTACTTC. This encodes CASSEWGTTYEQYF. Looking up the rest from reference TRBV2 and TRBJ2-7 gives the full variable domain: EPEVTQTPSHQVTQMGQEVILRCVPISNHLYFYWYRQILGQKVEFLVSFYNNEISEKSEIFDDQFSVERPDGSNFTLKIRSTKLEDSAMYFCASSEWGTTYEQYFGPGTRLTVT.

The rearrangement links TRBV24-1 to TRBJ2-3; D gene ambiguous. This CDR3 is 14 amino acids long. Trimming removed 4 bases at V and 3 bases at J, with 10 bases between. The germline gives CDR1 KGHDR, CDR2 SFDVKD. The CDR3 here is CATSEGRETDTQYF. CDR3 DNA: TGTGCCACCAGTGAGGGCAGAGAGACAGATACGCAGTATTTT.

The chain has TRBV7-6 and TRBJ1-4, with D maybe TRBD1 (6 bases). The CDR3 has 12 amino acids. Germline CDR1 reads SGHVS; CDR2 reads FNYEAQ. Trimming removed 8 bases at V and 7 bases at J, with 11 bases between. The CDR3 DNA reads as TGTGCCAGCGGGGAAGGGGGTGAAAAACTGTTTTTT. Residues: CASGEGGEKLFF.

This clonotype was detected a few times. The rearrangement joins TRBV20-1 to TRBJ1-4; D remains unclear. CDR1 is DFQATT, CDR2 SNEGSKA, per germline (reference sequence). V dropped 0 bases and J dropped 5 bases, with 13 bases sitting between them. The CDR3 length is 15 residues. The CDR3 DNA reads TGCAGTGCTAGAGACTCTCCCGCCGGAAATGAAAAACTGTTTTTT. Translated, it gives CSARDSPAGNEKLFF.

The table lists this clonotype with a few counts. The chain carries TRBV19 and TRBJ1-1; 7 bases map to TRBD1. This CDR3 has 14 amino acids. Germline trimming cut 3 bases from V and 1 base from J; bases unmatched to any gene: 2. In germline, CDR1 is LNHDA, CDR2 SQIVND (reference sequence). The CDR3 region is CASSMGQSNTEAFF. Written as DNA, the CDR3 is TGTGCCAGTAGTATGGGACAGTCGAACACTGAAGCTTTCTTT. The whole variable domain, filled in from reference TRBV19 and TRBJ1-1, reads DGGITQSPKYLFRKEGQNVTLSCEQNLNHDAMYWYRQDPGQGLRLIYYSQIVNDFQKGDIAEGYSVSREKKESFPLTVTSAQKNPTAFYLCASSMGQSNTEAFFGQGTRLTVV.

This clonotype was seen only a few times. The chain links TRBV5-1 to TRBJ2-1; 10 nucleotides align to TRBD2. CDR3 size: 16 residues. Per germline, CDR1 SGHRS and CDR2 YFSETQ. Germline trimming cut 1 base from V and 8 bases from J; bases unmatched to any gene: 9. In DNA, the CDR3 is TGCGCCAGCAGCTTGACGGGACTAGCGACGACGGATGAGCAGTTCTTC. Translated, it gives CASSLTGLATTDEQFF.

J is TRBJ2-7 and V is TRBV6-6; TRBD1 might be the D (5 bases). Trimming took 1 base from V and 5 from J, leaving 15 bases between them. The CDR3 contains 15 residues. From germline, CDR1 is MNHNY and CDR2 SVGAGI (reference sequence). CDR3 bases: TGTGCCAGCAGTTACTTACAGGAGCTTGGGAACGAGCAGTACTTC. This codes for CASSYLQELGNEQYF.

The gene calls are TRBV7-6 and TRBJ1-4; D is undetermined. V was pared by 5 bases and J by 5 bases, with 12 bases between. The CDR3 runs to 14 residues. In germline, CDR1 is SGHVS, CDR2 FNYEAQ. This CDR3 reads CASSPWEANEKLFF. CDR3 nucleotides: TGTGCCAGCAGCCCATGGGAGGCGAATGAAAAACTGTTTTTT. Variable domain in full (rest from reference TRBV7-6 and TRBJ1-4): GAGVSQSPRYKVTKRGQDVALRCDPISGHVSLYWYRQALGQGPEFLTYFNYEAQQDKSGLPNDRFSAERPEGSISTLTIQRTEQRDSAMYRCASSPWEANEKLFFGSGTQLSVL.

On this clonotype itself: The junction differs from germline at one of its ends, possibly a read error. The chain links TRBV12-3 or TRBV12-4 to TRBJ1-2; weak D call: TRBD1 (5 bases). This CDR3 comprises 15 residues. In nucleotides, the CDR3 is TGTGCCAGCACCGGTTGGCAGGGAAGCGCGTATGGCTACACCTTT. Residues: CASTGWQGSAYGYTF.

This clonotype was observed a single time. V gene TRBV7-8 combines with J gene TRBJ2-7, with D perhaps TRBD1 (6 bases). Per germline, CDR1 SGHVS and CDR2 FQNEAQ. CDR3 length: 15 residues. V gave up 0 bases and J gave up 0 bases, with 9 bases separating them. CDR3 bases: TGTGCCAGCAGCTTAGCGACAGGCAGCTCCTACGAGCAGTACTTC. The encoded protein is CASSLATGSSYEQYF.

This clonotype was detected a few times. V and J are TRBV6-1 and TRBJ1-5, with 8 bases lining up with TRBD1. Per germline, CDR1 MNHNS and CDR2 SASEGT. The CDR3 contains 15 residues. V gave up 3 bases and J gave up 12 bases; unmatched junction bases: 13. For the CDR3, the DNA is TGTGCCAGCAGTGATTGGGGCAGGGGGCGCGTGCACCAGCATTTT. Encoded protein: CASSDWGRGRVHQHF.

V usage is TRBV19 and J usage is TRBJ1-5; D is unclear. The CDR3 contains 14 residues. Trimming took off 6 bases at V and 6 bases at J, with 15 bases between the two ends. Germline CDR1 is LNHDA and CDR2 is SQIVND (reference sequence). CDR3 loop: CASSPAPSGQPQHF. CDR3 coding DNA: TGTGCCAGTAGCCCGGCGCCATCTGGTCAGCCCCAGCATTTT.

The chain carries TRBV11-3 and TRBJ1-2, with 8 bases matching TRBD1. The germline CDR1 and CDR2 sequences are SGHNT and YENEEA. V lost 7 bases and J lost 8; bases outside the gene matches: 12. This CDR3 is 14 amino acids long. CDR3 loop: CASIQGANVEGYTF. The CDR3 nucleotides read TGTGCCAGCATCCAGGGGGCTAACGTAGAAGGCTACACCTTC.

This clonotype was seen more than once but under ten times. The V call is TRBV28, the J call TRBJ2-7; TRBD1 matches at 8 bases. The germline V gene encodes CDR1 MDHEN and CDR2 SYDVKM. Trimming took 3 bases from V and 0 from J; bases not matched to a gene: 7. The CDR3 is made up of 16 amino acids. The CDR3 sequence is CASSFTTGQGSYEQYF. Here the CDR3 DNA reads TGTGCCAGCAGTTTTACCACCGGACAGGGCTCCTACGAGCAGTACTTC.

The V call is TRBV6-2 or TRBV6-3, the J call TRBJ2-7; D gene ambiguous. This CDR3 region has 12 residues. CDR1 and CDR2 (germline): MNHEY, SVGEGT. The V gene lost 5 bases and the J gene lost 2 bases, with 7 bases spanning the gap. The CDR3: CASSPPTYEQYF. In DNA, the CDR3 is TGTGCCAGCAGTCCGCCGACCTACGAGCAGTACTTC.

V and J are TRBV28 and TRBJ2-7; 10 nucleotides line up with TRBD2. The length of the CDR3 is 15 residues. From germline, CDR1 is MDHEN and CDR2 SYDVKM. V was pared by 4 bases and J by 4 bases, with 7 bases of the junction left unmatched. CDR3 residues: CASSYLAGESYEQYF. The CDR3 DNA is TGTGCCAGCAGTTATCTAGCGGGGGAAAGTTACGAGCAGTACTTC.

This clonotype was detected only a few times. The chain carries TRBV7-9 and TRBJ2-2, with D perhaps matching TRBD2 (6 bases). This CDR3 is built from 12 residues. Germline V CDR1 and CDR2: SEHNR, FQNEAQ (reference sequence). V was pared by 4 bases and J by 11 bases, with 11 bases between. CDR3 sequence reads: CASSWGLPELFF. In nucleotides, the CDR3 is TGTGCCAGCAGCTGGGGACTGCCAGAGCTGTTTTTT. The full variable domain, rest sourced from reference TRBV7-9 and TRBJ2-2, is DTGVSQNPRHKITKRGQNVTFRCDPISEHNRLYWYRQTLGQGPEFLTYFQNEAQLEKSRLLSDRFSAERPKGSFSTLEIQRTEQGDSAMYLCASSWGLPELFFGEGSRLTVL.

The chain is built from TRBV28 and TRBJ1-2, with 8 bases aligning to TRBD1. Germline lookup yields CDR1 MDHEN and CDR2 SYDVKM. After removal of 6 bases from V and 7 bases from J, the junction contained 10 bases not matched to a gene. CDR3 length equals 14 residues. CDR3 sequence reads: CASRWGRGHSGYTF. The CDR3 nucleotides read TGTGCCAGCAGATGGGGCAGGGGGCACTCTGGCTACACCTTC.

This clonotype showed up just a few times. The V gene is TRBV7-3, the J gene TRBJ2-1; 7 nucleotides align to TRBD1. This CDR3 is built from 15 residues. In germline, CDR1 is SGHTA, CDR2 FQGTGA. Trimming removed 2 bases from V and 6 bases from J; junction bases left unmatched: 7. The DNA of the CDR3 is TGTGCCAGCAGCTTAGCTGGACAGGCTATCAATGAGCAGTTCTTC. This encodes CASSLAGQAINEQFF.

The table lists this clonotype with a few counts. The gene calls are TRBV6-5 and TRBJ1-2; the match to TRBD1 covers 11 bases. The CDR3 is 14 residues long. V lost 5 bases, J lost 4 bases, and 3 bases stayed unmatched. The germline gives CDR1 MNHEY, CDR2 SVGAGI. For the CDR3, the DNA is TGTGCCAGCAGTCCGGACAGGGGGCCCTATGGCTACACCTTC. As protein: CASSPDRGPYGYTF.

The rearrangement uses TRBV12-5 and TRBJ1-6, with D unclear. CDR1 is LGHNT, CDR2 FRNRAP, per germline. V was clipped by 7 bases and J by 0 bases, with 16 bases between them. The CDR3 loop spans 17 amino acids. The CDR3 reads CASALGPERSYNSPLHF. CDR3 bases: TGTGCTAGTGCCCTCGGGCCGGAGCGCTCCTATAATTCACCCCTCCACTTT.

This clonotype was counted between two and nine times. The chain is built from TRBV4-1 and TRBJ2-1; 7 positions match TRBD2. CDR3 length equals 16 residues. Trimming cost V 3 bases and J 5 bases; bases outside gene matches: 10. The germline gives CDR1 MGHRA, CDR2 YSYEKL. This CDR3 reads CASSHPKAGMDNEQFF. The CDR3 DNA reads as TGCGCCAGCAGCCACCCAAAAGCGGGGATGGACAATGAGCAGTTCTTC.

The V call is TRBV5-3, the J call TRBJ2-5; D remains unclear. TRBV5-3 is an ORF, and what it does is uncertain. This CDR3 contains 15 residues. Trimming removed 8 bases at V and 1 base at J, with 18 bases between. The CDR3 loop is CASSLAGGIQETQYF. The CDR3 nucleotides are TGTGCCAGCAGCCTCGCCGGCGGAATCCAAGAGACCCAGTACTTC.

Only a few counts were recorded for this clonotype. The V and J genes are TRBV4-3 and TRBJ1-2; D perhaps matches TRBD1 (5 bases). Trimming stripped 1 base from V and 6 bases from J, with 12 bases between. The CDR3 has 14 residues. The germline gives CDR1 LGHNA, CDR2 YSLEER. The CDR3 DNA reads TGCGCCAGCAGCCAAGCCGGGGCCCCACATGGCTACACCTTC. Translation gives CASSQAGAPHGYTF.